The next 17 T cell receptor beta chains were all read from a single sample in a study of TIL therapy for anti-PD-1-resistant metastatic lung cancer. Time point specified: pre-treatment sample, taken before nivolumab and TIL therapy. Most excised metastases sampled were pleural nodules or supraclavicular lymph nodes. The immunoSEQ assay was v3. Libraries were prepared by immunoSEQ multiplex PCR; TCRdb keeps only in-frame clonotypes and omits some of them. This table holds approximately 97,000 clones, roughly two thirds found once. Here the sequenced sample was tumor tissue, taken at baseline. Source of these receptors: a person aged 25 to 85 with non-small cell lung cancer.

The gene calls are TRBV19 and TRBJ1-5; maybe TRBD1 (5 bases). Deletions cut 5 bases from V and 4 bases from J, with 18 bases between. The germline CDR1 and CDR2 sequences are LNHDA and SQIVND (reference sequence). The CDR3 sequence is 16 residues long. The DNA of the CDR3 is TGTGCCAGTAGTCTGGGCAGGGATAGAGGGAATCAGCCCCAGCATTTT. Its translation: CASSLGRDRGNQPQHF.

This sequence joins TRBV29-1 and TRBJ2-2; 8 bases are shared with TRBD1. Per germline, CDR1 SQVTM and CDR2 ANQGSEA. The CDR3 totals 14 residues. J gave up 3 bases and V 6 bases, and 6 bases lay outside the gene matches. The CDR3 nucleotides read TGCAGCGTGACAGGGGTATTAGACACCGGGGAGCTGTTTTTT. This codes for CSVTGVLDTGELFF.

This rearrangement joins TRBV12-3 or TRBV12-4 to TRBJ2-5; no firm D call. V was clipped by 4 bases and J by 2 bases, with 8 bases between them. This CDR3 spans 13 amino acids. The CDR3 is CASSSGRQETQYF. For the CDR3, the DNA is TGTGCCAGCAGTTCAGGAAGGCAAGAGACCCAGTACTTC.

The CDR3 DNA follows: TGTGCCAGCAGCCAAGGTAGCCCACTTCAGAAGGATGAGCAGTTCTTC. Protein: CASSQGSPLQKDEQFF. This sequence joins TRBV3-1 (or the pseudogene TRBV3-2) and TRBJ2-1; D ambiguous. CDR1 LGHDT and CDR2 YNNKEL come from the germline V gene (reference sequence). CDR3 size: 16 residues. Between the trimmed V and J ends, which lost 1 base and 8 bases, there was a span of 18 bases.

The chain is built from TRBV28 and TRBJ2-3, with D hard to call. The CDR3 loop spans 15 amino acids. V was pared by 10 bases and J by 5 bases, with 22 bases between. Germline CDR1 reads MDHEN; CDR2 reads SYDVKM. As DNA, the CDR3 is TGTGCCACCCGCGTGAGCTCTGGCGCCTTAGATACGCAGTATTTT. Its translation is CATRVSSGALDTQYF.

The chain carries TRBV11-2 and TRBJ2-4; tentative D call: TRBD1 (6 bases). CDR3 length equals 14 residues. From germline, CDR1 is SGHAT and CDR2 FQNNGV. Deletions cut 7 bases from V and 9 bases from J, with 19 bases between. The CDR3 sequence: CASTSEDRWGIQYF. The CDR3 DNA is TGTGCCAGCACCTCAGAGGACAGATGGGGCATTCAGTACTTC. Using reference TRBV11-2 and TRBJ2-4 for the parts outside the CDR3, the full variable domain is EAGVAQSPRYKIIEKRQSVAFWCNPISGHATLYWYQQILGQGPKLLIQFQNNGVVDDSQLPKDRFSAERLKGVDSTLKIQPAKLEDSAVYLCASTSEDRWGIQYFGAGTRLSVL.

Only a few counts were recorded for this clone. Here the CDR3 reads CASSPASGRRGEQYF. In DNA, the CDR3 is TGTGCCAGCAGCCCCGCAAGCGGGAGACGGGGCGAGCAGTACTTC. V is TRBV11-2 and J is TRBJ2-7; TRBD2 aligns across 8 bases. Germline CDR1 SGHAT, CDR2 FQNNGV. This CDR3 has 15 residues. Trimming removed 5 bases from V and 6 bases from J; junction bases left unmatched: 12.

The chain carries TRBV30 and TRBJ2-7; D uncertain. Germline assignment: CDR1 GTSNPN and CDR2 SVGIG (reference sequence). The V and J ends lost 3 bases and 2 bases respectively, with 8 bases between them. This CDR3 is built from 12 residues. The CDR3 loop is CAWSFAPYEQYF. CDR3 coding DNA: TGTGCCTGGAGCTTCGCCCCCTACGAGCAGTACTTC.

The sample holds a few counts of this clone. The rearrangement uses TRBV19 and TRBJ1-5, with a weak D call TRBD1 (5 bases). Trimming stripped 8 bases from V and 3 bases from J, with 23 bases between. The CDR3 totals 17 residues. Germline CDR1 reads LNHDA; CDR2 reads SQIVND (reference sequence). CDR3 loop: CASGGLLWGGNNQPQHF. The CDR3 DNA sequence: TGTGCCAGTGGGGGACTGCTATGGGGAGGGAACAATCAGCCCCAGCATTTT.

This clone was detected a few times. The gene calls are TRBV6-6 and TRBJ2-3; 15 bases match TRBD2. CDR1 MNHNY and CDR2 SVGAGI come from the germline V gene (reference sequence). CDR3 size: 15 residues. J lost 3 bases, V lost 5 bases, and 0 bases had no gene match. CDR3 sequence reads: CASSGTSGRTDTQYF. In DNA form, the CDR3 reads TGTGCCAGCAGTGGGACTAGCGGGAGGACAGATACGCAGTATTTT.

CDR3 sequence reads: CASSPGLAGTYEQYF. The CDR3 DNA reads as TGTGCCAGCAGCCCGGGACTAGCGGGAACCTACGAGCAGTACTTC. The V gene is TRBV9, the J gene TRBJ2-7; TRBD2 agrees at 13 bases. This CDR3 contains 15 residues. V gave up 4 bases and J gave up 2 bases; unmatched junction bases: 3. In germline, CDR1 is SGDLS, CDR2 YYNGEE.

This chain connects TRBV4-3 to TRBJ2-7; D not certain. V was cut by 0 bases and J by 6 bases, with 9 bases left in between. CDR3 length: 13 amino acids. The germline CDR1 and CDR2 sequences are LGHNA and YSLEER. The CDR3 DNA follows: TGCGCCAGCAGCCAAGAATTCGGATTCGAGCAGTACTTC. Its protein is CASSQEFGFEQYF.

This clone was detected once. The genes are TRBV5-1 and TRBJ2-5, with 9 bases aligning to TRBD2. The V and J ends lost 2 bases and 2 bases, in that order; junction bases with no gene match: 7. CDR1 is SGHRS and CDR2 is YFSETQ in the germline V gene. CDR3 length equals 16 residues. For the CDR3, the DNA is TGCGCCAGCAGCTTTGGCGGGGGGGCCGGGCAAGAGACCCAGTACTTC. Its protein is CASSFGGGAGQETQYF.

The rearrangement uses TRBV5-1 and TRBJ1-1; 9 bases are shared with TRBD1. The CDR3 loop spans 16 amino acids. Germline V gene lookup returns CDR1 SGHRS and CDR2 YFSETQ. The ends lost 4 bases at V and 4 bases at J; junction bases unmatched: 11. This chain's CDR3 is CASSEPGQGSGTEAFF. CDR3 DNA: TGCGCCAGCAGCGAACCGGGACAGGGCTCGGGCACTGAAGCTTTCTTT.

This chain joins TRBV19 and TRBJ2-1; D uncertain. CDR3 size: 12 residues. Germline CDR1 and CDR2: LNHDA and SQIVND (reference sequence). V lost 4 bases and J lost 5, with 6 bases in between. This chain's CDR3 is CASSTNNNEQFF. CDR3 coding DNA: TGTGCCAGTAGTACCAATAACAATGAGCAGTTCTTC.

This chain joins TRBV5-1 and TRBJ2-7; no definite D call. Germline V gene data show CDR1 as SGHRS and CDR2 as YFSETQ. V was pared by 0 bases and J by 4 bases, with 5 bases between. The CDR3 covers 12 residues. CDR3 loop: CASSLDGYEQYF. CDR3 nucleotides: TGCGCCAGCAGCTTGGATGGGTACGAGCAGTACTTC.

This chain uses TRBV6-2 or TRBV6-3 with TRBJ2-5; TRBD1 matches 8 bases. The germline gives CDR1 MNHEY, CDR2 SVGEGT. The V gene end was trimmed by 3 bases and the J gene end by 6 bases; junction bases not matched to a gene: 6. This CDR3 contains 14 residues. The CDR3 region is CASSYPGQVQTQYF. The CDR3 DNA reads TGTGCCAGCAGTTATCCGGGACAGGTTCAGACCCAGTACTTC.